This T cell receptor (beta chain) is drawn from a study of blood T cell repertoires in COVID-19. Overall study context: Both acute and convalescent COVID-19 samples were obtained from the United States, Italy and Spain.

This CDR3 contains 13 residues. Germline values: CDR1 SGHDT, CDR2 YYEEEE. Trimming left V 0 bases short and J 9 bases short, with 10 bases between. In the original processing: Reference gene primer amplification gave estimated nucleated cell counts. Some clones are missing from TCRdb's copy, which holds only in-frame ones; the method was immunoSEQ multiplex PCR. That table gives V, J and clone size, and the DNA gave D and trimming. The sample has under 60,000 clones, 78% seen once. Material for sequencing was peripheral blood. The sequence came from a human donor in a cohort sampled during active COVID-19. The chain joins TRBV5-6 to TRBJ2-1, with D perhaps TRBD2 (6 bases). The CDR3 here is CASSLVQGGEQFF. In DNA, the CDR3 is TGTGCCAGCAGCTTGGTCCAGGGAGGTGAGCAGTTCTTC. Drawing the rest from reference TRBV5-6 and TRBJ2-1, the complete variable domain is DAGVTQSPTHLIKTRGQQVTLRCSPKSGHDTVSWYQQALGQGPQFIFQYYEEEERQRGNFPDRFSGHQFPNYSSELNVNALLLGDSALYLCASSLVQGGEQFFGPGTRLTVL.